Shown below are 24 T cell receptor beta chains from a single sample sequenced in a study of human thymus T cells. Data came from immunoSEQ multiplex PCR; TCRdb stores just in-frame clones and leaves some out. The sample records approximately 49,000 clones, about 95% being singletons. The sample taken for sequencing was blood. The receptors come from a girl under three years old with a congenital heart defect but otherwise immunologically healthy.

This chain uses TRBV5-4 with TRBJ2-5, with TRBD2 matching 7 bases. The CDR3 covers 14 residues. J lost 4 bases, V lost 4 bases, and 7 bases had no gene match. Germline CDR1 reads SGHNT; CDR2 reads YYREEE (reference sequence). CDR3 in amino acids: CASSAGDSIETQYF. CDR3 bases: TGTGCCAGCAGCGCGGGAGATTCCATAGAGACCCAGTACTTC.

The chain uses TRBV11-3 and TRBJ2-7; D remains ambiguous. The CDR3 has 12 amino acids. The ends were cut back, 2 bases at V and 2 bases at J, with 4 bases in the middle. CDR1 and CDR2 from the germline V gene are SGHNT and YENEEA. The CDR3 region is CASSLQAYEQYF. The DNA for the CDR3 is TGTGCCAGCAGCTTACAGGCCTACGAGCAGTACTTC.

This clone was detected only once. Here the CDR3 DNA reads TGTGCCAGCAGTCAGCTATTCGGGACAGCTAACTATGGCTACACCTTC. Protein sequence: CASSQLFGTANYGYTF. V usage is TRBV5-8 and J usage is TRBJ1-2; 7 bases are shared with TRBD1. This CDR3 comprises 16 residues. Germline lookup yields CDR1 SGHTS and CDR2 YDEGEE. J was trimmed by 0 bases and V by 5 bases; bases with no gene match: 10.

The gene calls are TRBV7-9 and TRBJ1-1; 8 positions agree with TRBD1. The CDR3 is 15 residues long. Germline-derived CDR1 and CDR2 are SEHNR and FQNEAQ (reference sequence). Trimming removed 4 bases from V and 0 bases from J; junction bases left unmatched: 4. The DNA of the CDR3 is TGTGCCAGCAGCTCACGACAGGGGATGAACACTGAAGCTTTCTTT. It is translated as CASSSRQGMNTEAFF.

The chain is built from TRBV11-2 and TRBJ2-7; 13 bases map to TRBD2. The germline V gene has CDR1 SGHAT and CDR2 FQNNGV. V lost 2 bases to trimming and J lost 2 bases; unmatched junction nucleotides: 9. The CDR3 totals 18 residues. The CDR3 nucleotides are TGTGCCAGCAGCTTACGGACTAGCGGGAGTATAGGTACCTACGAGCAGTACTTC. It specifies CASSLRTSGSIGTYEQYF. The complete variable domain, with remaining parts taken from reference TRBV11-2 and TRBJ2-7, reads EAGVAQSPRYKIIEKRQSVAFWCNPISGHATLYWYQQILGQGPKLLIQFQNNGVVDDSQLPKDRFSAERLKGVDSTLKIQPAKLEDSAVYLCASSLRTSGSIGTYEQYFGPGTRLTVT.

This chain joins TRBV7-2 and TRBJ1-2, with D perhaps matching TRBD1 (6 bases). Trimming removed 2 bases from V and 2 bases from J, with 6 bases in between. The CDR3 sequence is 13 residues long. The germline gives CDR1 SGHTA, CDR2 FQGNSA. CDR3 region: CASSLQGNYGYTF. The CDR3 DNA sequence: TGTGCCAGCAGCTTACAGGGGAACTATGGCTACACCTTC.

J is TRBJ2-7 and V is TRBV7-7, with D perhaps TRBD1 (6 bases). Trimming shortened V by 5 bases and J by 0 bases, and 11 bases separated the two germline ends. The CDR3 length is 14 residues. Germline assignment: CDR1 SSHAT and CDR2 FNYEAQ (reference sequence). The CDR3 sequence is CASSPTGSSYEQYF. In nucleotides, the CDR3 is TGTGCCAGCAGCCCCACAGGGAGCTCCTACGAGCAGTACTTC.

V gene TRBV7-2 combines with J gene TRBJ2-7, with 10 bases identical to TRBD1. From germline, CDR1 is SGHTA and CDR2 FQGNSA. The CDR3 is 16 residues long. The V segment lost 2 bases and the J segment 2 bases; nucleotides outside the gene matches: 6. DNA for the CDR3: TGTGCCAGCAGCTTAAAGGACAGGGGGGCCCCCTACGAGCAGTACTTC. Protein: CASSLKDRGAPYEQYF.

The chain links TRBV2 to TRBJ2-1, with D tentatively TRBD1 or TRBD2 (5 bases each). CDR3 length: 17 residues. The ends were cut back, 0 bases at V and 3 bases at J, with 15 bases in the middle. CDR1 SNHLY and CDR2 FYNNEI come from the germline V gene. The CDR3 DNA reads TGTGCCAGCAGTGAAGCGCTAACGGGGCTGATCTACAATGAGCAGTTCTTC. This codes for CASSEALTGLIYNEQFF.

This chain connects TRBV4-3 to TRBJ2-2, with D tentatively TRBD2 (6 bases). The CDR3 length is 18 residues. Looked up from germline, CDR1 is LGHNA and CDR2 is YSLEER. Trimming left V 3 bases short and J 0 bases short, with 17 bases between. The CDR3 reads CASSHRAGSAANTGELFF. DNA for the CDR3: TGCGCCAGCAGCCACCGAGCGGGCAGCGCGGCGAACACCGGGGAGCTGTTTTTT.

This clone was counted only a few times. The V gene is TRBV6-6, the J gene TRBJ1-5; a possible D gene is TRBD1 (5 bases). V dropped 5 bases and J dropped 0 bases, with 8 bases sitting between them. Germline CDR1 and CDR2: MNHNY and SVGAGI (reference sequence). This CDR3 has 14 amino acids. The CDR3 DNA follows: TGTGCCAGCAGTCTCAGGGCTAGCAATCAGCCCCAGCATTTT. Translated: CASSLRASNQPQHF.

The CDR3 coding sequence is TGTGCCAGCAGTTACGGCGGCTACTATGGCTACACCTTC. Its protein is CASSYGGYYGYTF. The chain is built from TRBV6-6 and TRBJ1-2; D call uncertain. In germline, CDR1 is MNHNY, CDR2 SVGAGI (reference sequence). The CDR3 has 13 residues. Trimming stripped 2 bases from V and 3 bases from J, with 7 bases between.

The V and J genes are TRBV5-1 and TRBJ2-3; no definite D call. The CDR3 is 15 residues long. Germline V gene lookup returns CDR1 SGHRS and CDR2 YFSETQ. V shed 0 bases and J shed 2 bases, with 10 bases lying between them. The CDR3 sequence is CASSLGDEYTDTQYF. The CDR3 nucleotides read TGCGCCAGCAGCTTGGGGGATGAATACACAGATACGCAGTATTTT. Variable domain in full (rest from reference TRBV5-1 and TRBJ2-3): KAGVTQTPRYLIKTRGQQVTLSCSPISGHRSVSWYQQTPGQGLQFLFEYFSETQRNKGNFPGRFSGRQFSNSRSEMNVSTLELGDSALYLCASSLGDEYTDTQYFGPGTRLTVL.

This chain links TRBV27 with TRBJ2-7; D is possibly TRBD2 (6 bases). This CDR3 region has 17 residues. The V gene's germline CDR1 is MNHEY and CDR2 SMNVEV (reference sequence). The V gene lost 0 bases and the J gene lost 3 bases, with 18 bases spanning the gap. CDR3 nucleotides: TGTGCCAGCAGTTTATCGTGGGGGGAGGCCTCCAACTACGAGCAGTACTTC. Amino acid sequence: CASSLSWGEASNYEQYF.

This clone was observed a single time. The chain uses TRBV4-2 and TRBJ2-1; 7 nucleotides line up with TRBD2. Germline V lookup: CDR1 LGHNA, CDR2 YNFKEQ. Unmatched junction bases numbered 9, after V lost 0 bases and J lost 4 bases. The CDR3 has 17 amino acids. The chain's CDR3 is CASSQDSLAGRYNEQFF. Here the CDR3 DNA reads TGTGCCAGCAGCCAAGATTCGTTAGCGGGTCGATACAATGAGCAGTTCTTC.

CDR3 loop: CASSRDGHPSVEQYF. CDR3 in DNA: TGTGCCAGCTCACGAGATGGGCACCCCTCGGTCGAGCAGTACTTC. The V call is TRBV18, the J call TRBJ2-7; no reliable D call. V was clipped by 4 bases and J by 6 bases, with 19 bases between them. Germline-derived CDR1 and CDR2 are KGHSH and LQKENI. The CDR3 is made up of 15 amino acids.

The V gene is TRBV4-2, the J gene TRBJ2-7; TRBD2 matches at 8 bases. With V trimmed by 0 bases and J by 5 bases, 9 bases remained unmatched. The germline V gene encodes CDR1 LGHNA and CDR2 YNFKEQ. The CDR3 has 16 amino acids. As DNA, the CDR3 is TGTGCCAGCAGCCAAGATCTGTCTAGCGGGCGACACGAGCAGTACTTC. Its translation is CASSQDLSSGRHEQYF.

The chain has TRBV27 and TRBJ2-5, with 9 bases identical to TRBD1. V lost 1 base to trimming and J lost 4 bases; unmatched junction nucleotides: 4. The germline CDR1 and CDR2 sequences are MNHEY and SMNVEV (reference sequence). The CDR3 has 15 amino acids. In nucleotides, the CDR3 is TGTGCCAGCAGTTTATGGGGACAGGGAAGAGAGACCCAGTACTTC. Protein sequence: CASSLWGQGRETQYF.

This rearrangement joins TRBV2 to TRBJ2-7; TRBD2 matches 9 bases. V lost 5 bases to trimming and J lost 5 bases; unmatched junction nucleotides: 10. The CDR3 is 15 amino acids. The germline V gene has CDR1 SNHLY and CDR2 FYNNEI. CDR3 protein: CASSPLGSGSNEQYF. CDR3 nucleotide sequence: TGTGCCAGCAGTCCCCTCGGTAGCGGGAGTAACGAGCAGTACTTC.

V usage is TRBV6-4 and J usage is TRBJ2-2; D might be TRBD2 (6 bases). Germline-derived CDR1 and CDR2 are MRHNA and SNTAGT. V lost 6 bases, J lost 6 bases, and 17 bases lay in between. The CDR3 runs 15 residues. The CDR3 spells CASRPTSPDPGELFF. The CDR3 bases are TGTGCCAGCAGACCCACTAGCCCGGACCCCGGGGAGCTGTTTTTT.

The chain recombines TRBV9 with TRBJ2-1; D gene uncertain. The CDR3 is 13 residues long. Trimming stripped 0 bases from V and 10 bases from J, with 11 bases between. CDR1 and CDR2 (germline): SGDLS, YYNGEE. The CDR3 coding sequence is TGTGCCAGCAGCGTAGTTGACGACGGGGAGCAGTTCTTC. Its translation: CASSVVDDGEQFF.

The chain carries TRBV6-4 and TRBJ2-3; D uncertain. Germline V gene data show CDR1 as MRHNA and CDR2 as SNTAGT. The CDR3 totals 13 residues. V lost 5 bases and J lost 3, with 9 bases in between. The CDR3 region is CASSPDWTDTQYF. DNA for the CDR3: TGTGCCAGCAGTCCAGATTGGACAGATACGCAGTATTTT.

V usage is TRBV4-1 and J usage is TRBJ2-2; 8 nucleotides align to TRBD2. V gave up 4 bases and J gave up 0 bases; unmatched junction bases: 10. The CDR3 consists of 18 residues. Germline V gives CDR1 MGHRA, CDR2 YSYEKL. CDR3 DNA: TGCGCCAGCAGCCTCGGGGTTACTAGCGGAACGAACACCGGGGAGCTGTTTTTT. Protein sequence: CASSLGVTSGTNTGELFF.

The rearrangement links TRBV4-1 to TRBJ2-6; 8 bases map to TRBD1. The CDR3 covers 17 residues. V lost 6 bases to trimming and J lost 4 bases; unmatched junction nucleotides: 11. The germline V gene encodes CDR1 MGHRA and CDR2 YSYEKL. The CDR3 DNA reads TGCGCCAGCAGTGTAGGACAGGGAGCTCTGGGGGCCAACGTCCTGACTTTC. Its protein is CASSVGQGALGANVLTF.